This TCR beta chain came from a study of molecular identifiers for immune sequencing clone quantification. General observations from the study: Over 98% of CMV-specific effector molecules, but under 1% of naive ones, were in clones above 20 copies.

This clonotype was counted ten times or more. Its antigen is as yet unknown. The CDR3 is 16 amino acids. V dropped 8 bases and J dropped 2 bases, with 20 bases sitting between them. The germline V gene has CDR1 SGHTA and CDR2 FQGNSA. Bulk TCR library preparation followed previously described methods with listed TCR primers. One entry per CDR3 protein results from TCRdb running MiXCR on the PCR reads. The data contain some 650,000 distinct CDR3 sequences, just under 20% of them singletons. The specimen sequenced was naive CD8+ T cells from blood, with Jurkat cell RNA spiked in. Noted subset: FACS-sorted CD8+CD4-CCR7+CD45RA+ naive T cells. The TCR comes from a human donor in good health. Some libraries in this study had Jurkat cell RNA spiked in. This chain uses TRBV7-2 with TRBJ2-3; no firm D call. Written as DNA, the CDR3 is TGTGCCAGCGAAACTCTCCACGGGCCAACCACAGATACGCAGTATTTT. Translating gives CASETLHGPTTDTQYF.